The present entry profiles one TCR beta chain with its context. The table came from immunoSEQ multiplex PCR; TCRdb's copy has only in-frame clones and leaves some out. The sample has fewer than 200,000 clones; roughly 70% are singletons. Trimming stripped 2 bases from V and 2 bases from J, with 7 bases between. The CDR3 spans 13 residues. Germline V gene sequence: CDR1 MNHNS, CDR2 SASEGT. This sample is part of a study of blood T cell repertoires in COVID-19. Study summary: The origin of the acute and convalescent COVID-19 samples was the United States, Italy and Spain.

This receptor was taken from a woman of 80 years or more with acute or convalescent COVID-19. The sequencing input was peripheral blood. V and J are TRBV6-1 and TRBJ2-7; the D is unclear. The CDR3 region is CASSEFQAYEQYF. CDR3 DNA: TGTGCCAGCAGTGAATTCCAGGCCTACGAGCAGTACTTC.